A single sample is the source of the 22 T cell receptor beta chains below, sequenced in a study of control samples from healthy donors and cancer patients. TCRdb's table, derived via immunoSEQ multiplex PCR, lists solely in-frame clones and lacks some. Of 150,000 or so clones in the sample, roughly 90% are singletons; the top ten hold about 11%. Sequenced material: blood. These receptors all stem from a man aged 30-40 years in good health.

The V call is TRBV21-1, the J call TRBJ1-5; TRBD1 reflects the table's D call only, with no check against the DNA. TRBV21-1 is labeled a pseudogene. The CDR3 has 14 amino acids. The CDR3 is CASSKGQPYQPQHF. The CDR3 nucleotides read TGTGCCAGCAGCAAAGGACAGCCGTATCAGCCCCAGCATTTT.

This chain's CDR3 is CAWAPYGSDIQYF. Written as DNA, the CDR3 is TGTGCCTGGGCTCCCTACGGGAGTGACATTCAGTACTTC. This chain connects TRBV30 to TRBJ2-4; D is perhaps TRBD2 (6 bases). The CDR3 has 13 residues. V gave up 5 bases and J gave up 8 bases, with 16 bases separating them. The germline gives CDR1 GTSNPN, CDR2 SVGIG (reference sequence).

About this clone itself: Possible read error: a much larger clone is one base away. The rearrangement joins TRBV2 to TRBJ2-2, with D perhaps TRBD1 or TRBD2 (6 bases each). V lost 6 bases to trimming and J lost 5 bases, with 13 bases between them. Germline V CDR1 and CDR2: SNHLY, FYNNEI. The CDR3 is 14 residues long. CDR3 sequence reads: CASRWGAGTGELFF. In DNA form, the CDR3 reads TGTGCCAGCAGGTGGGGGGCGGGGACCGGGGAGCTGTTTTTT.

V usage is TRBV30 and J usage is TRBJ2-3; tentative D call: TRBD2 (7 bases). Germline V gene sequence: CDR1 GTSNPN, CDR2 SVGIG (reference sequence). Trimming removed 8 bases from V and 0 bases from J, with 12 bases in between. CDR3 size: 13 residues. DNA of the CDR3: TGTGCCGGCGCGGGGGCTAGCACAGATACGCAGTATTTT. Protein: CAGAGASTDTQYF.

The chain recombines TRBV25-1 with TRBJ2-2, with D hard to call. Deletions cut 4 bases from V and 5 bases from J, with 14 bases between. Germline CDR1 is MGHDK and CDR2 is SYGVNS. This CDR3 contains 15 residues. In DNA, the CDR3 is TGTGCCAGCAGTGCCCTGGACGGAGATACCGGGGAGCTGTTTTTT. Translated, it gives CASSALDGDTGELFF.

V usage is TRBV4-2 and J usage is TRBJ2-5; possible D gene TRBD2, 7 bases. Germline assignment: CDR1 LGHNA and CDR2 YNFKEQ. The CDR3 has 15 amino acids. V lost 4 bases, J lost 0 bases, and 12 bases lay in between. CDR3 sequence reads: CASSRLAGDQETQYF. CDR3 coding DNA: TGTGCCAGCAGCCGACTAGCAGGGGACCAAGAGACCCAGTACTTC.

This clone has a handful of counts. CDR3 in DNA: TGTGCCAGCAGCCAAGACCGGGACCTCGGGGAGCTGTTTTTT. Its protein is CASSQDRDLGELFF. The chain recombines TRBV4-2 with TRBJ2-2; D may be TRBD1 or TRBD2 (5 bases each). CDR1 is LGHNA and CDR2 is YNFKEQ in the germline V gene. This CDR3 is 14 amino acids long. V was shortened by 0 bases and J by 7 bases, with 9 bases between the two germline ends.

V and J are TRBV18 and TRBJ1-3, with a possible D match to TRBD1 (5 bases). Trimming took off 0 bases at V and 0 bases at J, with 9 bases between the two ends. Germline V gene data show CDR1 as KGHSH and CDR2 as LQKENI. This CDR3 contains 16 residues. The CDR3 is CASSPPGRNSGNTIYF. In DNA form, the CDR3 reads TGTGCCAGCTCACCACCGGGACGGAACTCTGGAAACACCATATATTTT.

The CDR3 bases are TGTGCCAGCATTCCCTCCGGGACAAGAAATCAGCCCCAGCATTTT. This codes for CASIPSGTRNQPQHF. This chain uses TRBV28 with TRBJ1-5, with D perhaps TRBD1 (6 bases). V lost 7 bases and J 4 bases, leaving 17 bases between the germline ends. This CDR3 is built from 15 residues. The germline V gene has CDR1 MDHEN and CDR2 SYDVKM.

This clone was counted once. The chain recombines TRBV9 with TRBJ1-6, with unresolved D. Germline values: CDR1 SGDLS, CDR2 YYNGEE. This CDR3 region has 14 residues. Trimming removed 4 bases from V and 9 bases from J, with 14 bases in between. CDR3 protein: CASSSTWASSPLHF. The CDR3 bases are TGTGCCAGCAGCTCGACCTGGGCGAGTTCACCCCTCCACTTT.

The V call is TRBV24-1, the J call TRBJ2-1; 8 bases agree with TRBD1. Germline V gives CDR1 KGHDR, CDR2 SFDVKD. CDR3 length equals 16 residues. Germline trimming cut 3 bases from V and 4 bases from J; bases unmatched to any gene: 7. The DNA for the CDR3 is TGTGCCACCAGTGATGGACAGGGTAAACTTTACAATGAGCAGTTCTTC. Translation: CATSDGQGKLYNEQFF.

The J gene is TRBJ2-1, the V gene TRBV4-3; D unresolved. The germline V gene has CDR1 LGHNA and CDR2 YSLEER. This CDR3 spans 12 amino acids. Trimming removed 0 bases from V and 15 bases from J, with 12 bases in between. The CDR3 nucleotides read TGCGCCAGCAGCCAAGATTCATTAGTTCCGTTCTTC. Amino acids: CASSQDSLVPFF.

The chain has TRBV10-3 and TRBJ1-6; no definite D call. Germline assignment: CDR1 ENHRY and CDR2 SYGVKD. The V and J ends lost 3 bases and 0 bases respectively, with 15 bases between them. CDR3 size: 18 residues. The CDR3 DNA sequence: TGTGCCATCAGTGATGGGCGGCCTAAGGGCTCCTATAATTCACCCCTCCACTTT. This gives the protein CAISDGRPKGSYNSPLHF.

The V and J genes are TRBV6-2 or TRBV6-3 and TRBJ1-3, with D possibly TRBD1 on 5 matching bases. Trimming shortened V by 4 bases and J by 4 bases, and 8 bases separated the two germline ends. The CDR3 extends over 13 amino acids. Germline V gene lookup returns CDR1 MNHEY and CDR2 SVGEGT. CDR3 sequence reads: CASSSGAGNTIYF. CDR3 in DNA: TGTGCCAGCAGTTCCGGGGCCGGAAACACCATATATTTT.

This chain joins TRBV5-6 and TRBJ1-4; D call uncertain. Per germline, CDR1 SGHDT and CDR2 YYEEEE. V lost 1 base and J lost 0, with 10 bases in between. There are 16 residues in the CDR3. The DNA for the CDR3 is TGTGCCAGCAGCTTGAGTCAGATTGCAACTAATGAAAAACTGTTTTTT. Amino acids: CASSLSQIATNEKLFF.

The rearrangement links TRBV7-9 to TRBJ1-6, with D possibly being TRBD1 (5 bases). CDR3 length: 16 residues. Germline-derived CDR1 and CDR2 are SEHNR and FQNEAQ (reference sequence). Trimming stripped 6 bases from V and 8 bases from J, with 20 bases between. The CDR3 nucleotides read TGTGCCAGCAGTCCCCTCGGGGGAGTTGTTGATTCACCCCTCCACTTT. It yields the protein CASSPLGGVVDSPLHF.

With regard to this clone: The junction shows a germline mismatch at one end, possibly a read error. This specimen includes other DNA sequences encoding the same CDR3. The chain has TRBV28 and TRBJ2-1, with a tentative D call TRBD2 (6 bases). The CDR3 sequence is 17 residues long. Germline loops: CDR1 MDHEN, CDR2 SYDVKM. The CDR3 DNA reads TGTGCCAGTAGTTCCCCCTTGAGGCGGGGAACCTACAATGAGCAGTTCTTC. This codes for CASSSPLRRGTYNEQFF.

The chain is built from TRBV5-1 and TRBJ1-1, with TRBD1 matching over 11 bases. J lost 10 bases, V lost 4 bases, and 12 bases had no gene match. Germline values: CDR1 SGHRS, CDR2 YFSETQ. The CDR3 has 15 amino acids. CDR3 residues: CASSPLSGQGAGAFF. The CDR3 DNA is TGCGCCAGCAGCCCGCTAAGTGGACAGGGGGCTGGAGCTTTCTTT.

CDR3 DNA: TGCGCCAGCAGCGACCCGGCTGGGGGAAGGGGGGTAGCTTTCTTT. This codes for CASSDPAGGRGVAFF. V usage is TRBV5-1 and J usage is TRBJ1-1; tentatively, D is TRBD1 (6 bases). CDR1 and CDR2 (germline): SGHRS, YFSETQ. Trimming took off 4 bases at V and 10 bases at J, with 23 bases between the two ends. The CDR3 length is 15 residues.

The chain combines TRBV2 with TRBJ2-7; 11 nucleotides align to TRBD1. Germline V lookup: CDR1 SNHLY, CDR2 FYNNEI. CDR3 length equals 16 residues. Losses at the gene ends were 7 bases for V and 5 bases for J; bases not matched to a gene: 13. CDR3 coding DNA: TGTGCCAGCATCACCGGAGGGGGACAGGGGGTCCACGAGCAGTACTTC. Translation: CASITGGGQGVHEQYF.

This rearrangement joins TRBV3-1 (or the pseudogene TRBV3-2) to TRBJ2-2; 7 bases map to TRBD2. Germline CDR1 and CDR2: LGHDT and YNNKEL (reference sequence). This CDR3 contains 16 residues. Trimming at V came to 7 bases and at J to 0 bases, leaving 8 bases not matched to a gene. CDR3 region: CASNPASGTNTGELFF. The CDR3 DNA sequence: TGTGCCAGCAACCCCGCTAGCGGAACGAACACCGGGGAGCTGTTTTTT.

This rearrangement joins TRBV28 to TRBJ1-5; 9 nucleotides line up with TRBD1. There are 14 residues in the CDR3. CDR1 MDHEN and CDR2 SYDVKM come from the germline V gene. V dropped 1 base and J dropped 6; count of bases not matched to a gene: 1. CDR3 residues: CASSLSDRGQPQHF. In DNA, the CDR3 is TGTGCCAGCAGTTTATCGGACAGGGGTCAGCCCCAGCATTTT.